These 21 T cell receptor beta chains share one sample of origin, sequenced in a study of CD8 T cells in ankylosing spondylitis. What these receptors recognize is not known. TCRdb re-called the 5' RACE reads with MiXCR, one entry per CDR3 protein. The repertoire holds about 540,000 distinct CDR3 sequences, with over 9.5% as singletons. Regarding the study as a whole: Within ankylosing spondylitis blood, a TCR beta motif made up of under 10 highly homologous variants appeared to be characteristic.

Sequenced material: blood, either unsorted or a sorted T cell fraction (not recorded which). The receptors shown here come from a male donor with ankylosing spondylitis.

This chain joins TRBV6-1 and TRBJ1-5; D not certain. The CDR3 spans 13 residues. Germline V gives CDR1 MNHNS, CDR2 SASEGT. Trimming removed 7 bases at V and 7 bases at J, with 14 bases between. The CDR3 is CASTVGVRQPQHF. In nucleotides, the CDR3 is TGTGCCAGCACAGTGGGAGTGAGGCAGCCCCAGCATTTT.

There are a few counts of this clonotype. The chain employs TRBV7-2 and TRBJ2-3; 7 bases map to TRBD1. V trimming: 4 bases; J trimming: 1 base; junction bases outside the gene matches: 5. From germline, CDR1 is SGHTA and CDR2 FQGNSA. The CDR3 spans 15 residues. The CDR3 reads CASSSTGTGTDTQYF. The CDR3 nucleotides are TGTGCCAGCAGCTCGACAGGGACAGGCACAGATACGCAGTATTTT.

This chain uses TRBV7-2 with TRBJ1-4; no reliable D call. The CDR3 loop spans 15 amino acids. Per germline, CDR1 SGHTA and CDR2 FQGNSA. Trimming stripped 4 bases from V and 13 bases from J, with 22 bases between. CDR3 DNA: TGTGCCAGCAGCTACTCCGCAGGTCAGGTTACTGGACTGTTTTTT. Protein: CASSYSAGQVTGLFF.

The chain uses TRBV25-1 and TRBJ1-1, with D tentatively TRBD1 (6 bases). Germline V gene lookup returns CDR1 MGHDK and CDR2 SYGVNS. V was shortened by 5 bases and J by 5 bases, with 15 bases between the two germline ends. The CDR3 has 14 amino acids. The CDR3 loop is CASSQQGKSTEAFF. The CDR3 nucleotides read TGTGCCAGCAGTCAGCAGGGGAAGTCGACTGAAGCTTTCTTT.

The rearrangement uses TRBV20-1 and TRBJ2-1; TRBD2 might be the D (5 bases). From germline, CDR1 is DFQATT and CDR2 SNEGSKA (reference sequence). Trimming cost V 4 bases and J 1 base, with 11 bases left between them. CDR3 size: 14 residues. CDR3 in amino acids: CSATADSSYNEQFF. CDR3 DNA sequence: TGCAGTGCTACGGCGGACTCTTCCTACAATGAGCAGTTCTTC.

CDR3 nucleotides: TGTGCCAGCAGCCAAGGAGGTGCCCCTGACACTGAAGCTTTCTTT. It yields the protein CASSQGGAPDTEAFF. The J gene is TRBJ1-1, the V gene TRBV3-1; D is unresolved. Looked up from germline, CDR1 is LGHDT and CDR2 is YNNKEL (reference sequence). The CDR3 has 15 amino acids. The V gene lost 1 base and the J gene lost 3 bases, with 12 bases spanning the gap.

The gene calls are TRBV6-2 or TRBV6-3 and TRBJ1-1; TRBD1 matches at 10 bases. J was trimmed by 7 bases and V by 6 bases; bases with no gene match: 11. The CDR3 runs to 15 residues. CDR1 is MNHEY and CDR2 is SVGEGT in the germline V gene. CDR3 nucleotides: TGTGCCAGCAGCGAACTCGGACAGGGGGGGAGTGAAGCTTTCTTT. Protein sequence: CASSELGQGGSEAFF.

DNA for the CDR3: TGCAGCGCCTCACTAGCGGGAGGCACAGATACGCAGTATTTT. Translation gives CSASLAGGTDTQYF. The chain joins TRBV29-1 to TRBJ2-3; 11 bases are shared with TRBD2. Germline loops: CDR1 SQVTM, CDR2 ANQGSEA. The ends lost 7 bases at V and 1 base at J; junction bases unmatched: 4. This CDR3 has 14 amino acids.

The chain couples TRBV5-1 to TRBJ2-1; D not certain. V lost 2 bases to trimming and J lost 0 bases, with 9 bases between them. CDR1 is SGHRS, CDR2 YFSETQ, per germline. The CDR3 length is 15 residues. This chain's CDR3 is CASSLHFYSYNEQFF. In DNA, the CDR3 is TGCGCCAGCAGCTTACATTTCTACTCCTACAATGAGCAGTTCTTC.

This chain links TRBV20-1 with TRBJ1-5; D might be TRBD1 (5 bases). The length of the CDR3 is 15 residues. Germline CDR1 and CDR2: DFQATT and SNEGSKA (reference sequence). With 1 base removed from V and 0 bases from J, the gap between germline ends came to 10 bases. The CDR3 here is CSARVDTFSNQPQHF. Here the CDR3 DNA reads TGCAGTGCTAGAGTGGACACTTTTAGCAATCAGCCCCAGCATTTT.

The chain links TRBV2 to TRBJ1-2; 7 bases line up with TRBD1. V gave up 9 bases and J gave up 5 bases; unmatched junction bases: 9. The CDR3 totals 13 residues. The germline V gene has CDR1 SNHLY and CDR2 FYNNEI. DNA for the CDR3: TGTGCCAGTAACTGGGACAGAGAATATGGCTACACCTTC. Its translation is CASNWDREYGYTF.

J is TRBJ2-3 and V is TRBV20-1; D not certain. Germline V gene data show CDR1 as DFQATT and CDR2 as SNEGSKA (reference sequence). This CDR3 contains 14 residues. The ends were cut back, 1 base at V and 10 bases at J, with 18 bases in the middle. The CDR3 DNA follows: TGCAGTGCTAGAGGCGCCGGTCCTCCGGCGGCGCAGTATTTT. Protein product: CSARGAGPPAAQYF.

This clonotype was seen more than once but under ten times. The V gene is TRBV29-1, the J gene TRBJ2-7; D might be TRBD1 (6 bases). In germline, CDR1 is SQVTM, CDR2 ANQGSEA. V was cut by 7 bases and J by 3 bases, with 13 bases left in between. This CDR3 contains 12 residues. Here the CDR3 DNA reads TGCAGCGCACGGACAGCCGTCTACGAGCAGTACTTC. Its protein product is CSARTAVYEQYF.

This clonotype was found once. The rearrangement uses TRBV3-1 and TRBJ2-3, with 13 bases aligning to TRBD2. Germline V gives CDR1 LGHDT, CDR2 YNNKEL (reference sequence). The CDR3 length is 16 residues. Trimming at V came to 5 bases and at J to 4 bases, leaving 6 bases not matched to a gene. The CDR3 bases are TGTGCCAGCAGCGACCGGACTAGCGGGAGTGCAGATACGCAGTATTTT. Its protein product is CASSDRTSGSADTQYF.

Note on this clonotype: An end of the junction differs from the germline gene, which may be a read error. J is TRBJ2-1 and V is TRBV5-1; 12 bases agree with TRBD2. Germline V gene lookup returns CDR1 SGHRS and CDR2 YFSETQ. The CDR3 sequence is 16 residues long. CDR3 in amino acids: CASSPTSGRSYNEQFF. The CDR3 DNA reads as TGTGCCAGCAGCCCGACTAGCGGGAGATCCTACAATGAGCAGTTCTTC.

This clonotype was counted a few times. The genes are TRBV20-1 and TRBJ1-4; TRBD1 aligns across 8 bases. The CDR3 length is 15 residues. Germline CDR1 DFQATT, CDR2 SNEGSKA (reference sequence). V lost 5 bases to trimming and J lost 7 bases; unmatched junction nucleotides: 12. The CDR3 bases are TGCAGTGCTCTGGCGTCAGGGGGCGCAGCTGAAAAACTGTTTTTT. Residues: CSALASGGAAEKLFF.

This clonotype was seen ten or more times. The DNA of the CDR3 is TGCGCCAGCAGCTTGAGTAGAAACCAAGAGACCCAGTACTTC. This sequence encodes CASSLSRNQETQYF. The chain joins TRBV5-1 to TRBJ2-5; D unclear. This CDR3 contains 14 residues. V was cut by 1 base and J by 0 bases, with 7 bases left in between. Germline loops: CDR1 SGHRS, CDR2 YFSETQ.

The chain carries TRBV20-1 and TRBJ1-2; D not certain. V gave up 3 bases and J gave up 6 bases, with 11 bases separating them. From germline, CDR1 is DFQATT and CDR2 SNEGSKA (reference sequence). The CDR3 is 12 amino acids. Here the CDR3 reads CSARLWPDGYTF. The CDR3 DNA reads TGCAGTGCTAGGCTCTGGCCAGATGGCTACACCTTC.

This clonotype was seen many times. This chain uses TRBV6-4 with TRBJ1-5; no reliable D call. Germline CDR1 MRHNA, CDR2 SNTAGT. This CDR3 region has 17 residues. Trimming took 0 bases from V and 0 from J, leaving 12 bases between them. CDR3 loop: CASSDSMAAYSNQPQHF. The CDR3 bases are TGTGCCAGCAGTGACTCGATGGCAGCCTATAGCAATCAGCCCCAGCATTTT.

This clonotype has a handful of counts. The chain has TRBV20-1 and TRBJ2-7; TRBD2 might be the D (5 bases). V lost 3 bases and J lost 1, with 16 bases in between. CDR3 length: 15 residues. CDR1 and CDR2 (germline): DFQATT, SNEGSKA (reference sequence). CDR3 sequence (DNA): TGCAGTGCTAGTTACCCCCAGAGGGAATCCTACGAGCAGTACTTC. It encodes CSASYPQRESYEQYF.

The sample holds a few counts of this clonotype. This rearrangement joins TRBV10-3 to TRBJ1-6, with D perhaps TRBD1 (5 bases). V lost 3 bases and J lost 4, with 16 bases in between. The CDR3 extends over 17 amino acids. Germline values: CDR1 ENHRY, CDR2 SYGVKD. CDR3 protein: CAISDHTDGGYNSPLHF. CDR3 DNA sequence: TGTGCCATCAGTGACCACACAGACGGGGGGTATAATTCACCCCTCCACTTT.